The next 2 T cell receptor beta chains were all read from a single sample in a study of shared clonotypes between healthy human individuals. CD45RO-negative, CCR7-positively selected cells formed the naive CD8 fraction, excluding terminally differentiated effector memory CD45RA+ cells. Profiled with immunoSEQ multiplex PCR; TCRdb holds only in-frame clones, not every one. The sample lists hundreds of thousands of clones; 80% to 95% were seen once. Sequencing was carried out using naive CD8+ T cells sorted from blood. Receptor source: a young man in good health.

The chain joins TRBV6-1 to TRBJ2-7; 8 bases match TRBD2. J was trimmed by 2 bases and V by 1 base; bases with no gene match: 7. Germline assignment: CDR1 MNHNS and CDR2 SASEGT. This CDR3 comprises 16 residues. CDR3 sequence reads: CASSEVSGLDTYEQYF. The CDR3 DNA follows: TGTGCCAGCAGTGAAGTGTCGGGACTAGATACCTACGAGCAGTACTTC.

The V call is TRBV4-1, the J call TRBJ2-7; D is perhaps TRBD1 (7 bases). V was trimmed by 6 bases and J by 3 bases, leaving 12 bases between them. Germline assignment: CDR1 MGHRA and CDR2 YSYEKL. CDR3 size: 13 residues. The CDR3 sequence is CASSPGGNYEQYF. The CDR3 DNA reads TGCGCCAGCAGTCCAGGGGGGAACTACGAGCAGTACTTC.